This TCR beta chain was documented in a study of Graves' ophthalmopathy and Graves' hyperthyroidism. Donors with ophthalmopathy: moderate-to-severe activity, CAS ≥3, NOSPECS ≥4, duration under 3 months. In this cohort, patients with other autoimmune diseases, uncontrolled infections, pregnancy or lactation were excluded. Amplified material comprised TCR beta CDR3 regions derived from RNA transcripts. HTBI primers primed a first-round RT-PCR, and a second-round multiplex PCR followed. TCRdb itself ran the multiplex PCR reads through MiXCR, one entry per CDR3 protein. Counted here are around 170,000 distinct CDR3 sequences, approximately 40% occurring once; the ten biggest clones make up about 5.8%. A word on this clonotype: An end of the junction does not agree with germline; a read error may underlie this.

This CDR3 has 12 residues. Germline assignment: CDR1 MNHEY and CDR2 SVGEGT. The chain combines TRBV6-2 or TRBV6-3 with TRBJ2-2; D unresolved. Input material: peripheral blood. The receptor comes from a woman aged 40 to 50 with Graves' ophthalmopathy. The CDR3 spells CTSTSYTGELFF. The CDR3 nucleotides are TGTACCAGCACAAGTTACACCGGGGAGCTGTTTTTT.